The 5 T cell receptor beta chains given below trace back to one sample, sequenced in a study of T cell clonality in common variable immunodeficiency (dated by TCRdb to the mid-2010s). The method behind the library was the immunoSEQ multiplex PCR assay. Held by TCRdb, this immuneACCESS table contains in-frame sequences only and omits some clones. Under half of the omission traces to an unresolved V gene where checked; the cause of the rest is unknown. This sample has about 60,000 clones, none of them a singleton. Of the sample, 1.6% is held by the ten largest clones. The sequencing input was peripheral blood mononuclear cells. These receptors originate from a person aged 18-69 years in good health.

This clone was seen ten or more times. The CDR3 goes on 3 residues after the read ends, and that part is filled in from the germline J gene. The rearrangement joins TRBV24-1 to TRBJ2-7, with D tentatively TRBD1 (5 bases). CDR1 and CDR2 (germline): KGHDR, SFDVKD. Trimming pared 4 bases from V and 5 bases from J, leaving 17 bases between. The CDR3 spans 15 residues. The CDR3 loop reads CATSEASGLWHEQYF. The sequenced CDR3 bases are TGTGCCACCAGTGAGGCTTCAGGGTTGTGGCACGAG.

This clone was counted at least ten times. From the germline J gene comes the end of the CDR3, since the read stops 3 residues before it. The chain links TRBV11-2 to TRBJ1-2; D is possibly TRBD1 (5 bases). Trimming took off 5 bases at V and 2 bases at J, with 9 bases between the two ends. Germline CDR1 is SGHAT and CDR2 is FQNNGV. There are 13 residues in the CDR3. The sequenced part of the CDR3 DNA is TGTGCCAGCAGCCCGACAGAGAACTATGGC. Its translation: CASSPTENYG. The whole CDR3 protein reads CASSPTENYGYTF. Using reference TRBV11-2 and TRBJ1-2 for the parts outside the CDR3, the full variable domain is EAGVAQSPRYKIIEKRQSVAFWCNPISGHATLYWYQQILGQGPKLLIQFQNNGVVDDSQLPKDRFSAERLKGVDSTLKIQPAKLEDSAVYLCASSPTENYGYTFGSGTRLTVV.

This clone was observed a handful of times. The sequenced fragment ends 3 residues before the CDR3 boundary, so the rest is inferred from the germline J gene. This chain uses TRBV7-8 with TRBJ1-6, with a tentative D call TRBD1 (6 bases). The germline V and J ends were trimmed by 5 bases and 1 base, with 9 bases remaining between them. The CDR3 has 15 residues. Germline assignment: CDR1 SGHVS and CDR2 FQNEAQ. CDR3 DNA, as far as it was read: TGTGCCAGCAGCATGGACAGATCCTATAATTCACCC. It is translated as CASSMDRSYNSP. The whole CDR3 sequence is CASSMDRSYNSPLHF.

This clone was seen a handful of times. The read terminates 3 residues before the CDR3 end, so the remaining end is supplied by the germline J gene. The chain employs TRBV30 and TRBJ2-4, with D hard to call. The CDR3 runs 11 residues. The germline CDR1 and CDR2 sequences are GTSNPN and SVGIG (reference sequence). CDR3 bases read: TGTGCCTGGGCAGCTAACTATGGT. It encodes CAWAANYG. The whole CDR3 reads CAWAANYGQYF. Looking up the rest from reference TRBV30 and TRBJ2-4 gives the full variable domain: SQTIHQWPATLVQPVGSPLSLECTVEGTSNPNLYWYRQAAGRGLQLLFYSVGIGQISSEVPQNLSASRPQDRQFILSSKKLLLSDSGFYLCAWAANYGQYFGAGTRLSVL.

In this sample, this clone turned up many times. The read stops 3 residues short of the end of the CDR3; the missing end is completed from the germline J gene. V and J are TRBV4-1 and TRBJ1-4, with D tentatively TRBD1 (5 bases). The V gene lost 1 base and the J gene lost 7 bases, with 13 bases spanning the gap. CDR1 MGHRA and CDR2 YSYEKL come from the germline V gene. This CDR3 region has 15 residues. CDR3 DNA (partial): TGCGCCAGCAGCCAAGCTGGGTCAGGGAGTGAAAAA. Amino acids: CASSQAGSGSEK. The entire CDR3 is CASSQAGSGSEKLFF.